Listed here is a single T cell receptor beta chain. This specimen comes from a study of blood T cell repertoires in COVID-19. Whole-study context: The United States, Italy and Spain were the sources of the acute and convalescent COVID-19 samples. Sources were T cells, B-cell-depleted T cells, or PBMCs; the material itself was cDNA or gDNA.

From germline, CDR1 is DFQATT and CDR2 SNEGSKA (reference sequence). The CDR3 totals 14 residues. Germline trimming cut 3 bases from V and 2 bases from J; bases unmatched to any gene: 7. Seattle-derived patients entered the study during active infection and were followed longitudinally. Here immunoSEQ multiplex PCR was the method, and the copy in TCRdb shows in-frame clones only, minus some. The repertoire has about 180,000 clones, 80% to 90% of them found once; the top ten carry 12%. This chain uses TRBV20-1 with TRBJ2-7; 7 nucleotides match TRBD1. The sequence came from a woman aged 70-85 years with COVID-19, enrolled during active disease. The specimen sequenced was peripheral blood. The CDR3 here is CSASETGAPYEQYF. The CDR3 nucleotides are TGCAGTGCTAGTGAAACAGGGGCCCCCTACGAGCAGTACTTC.